The 11 T cell receptor beta chains in this list originate from one sample, sequenced in a study of T cells and Merkel cell carcinoma outcomes. Libraries were prepared by immunoSEQ multiplex PCR; TCRdb keeps only in-frame clonotypes and omits some of them. The table lists about 15,000 clones, 87% of them singletons. The specimen sequenced was tumor tissue from Merkel cell carcinoma. These receptors all come from a human donor with Merkel cell carcinoma.

The V and J genes are TRBV15 and TRBJ2-7; D unclear. Germline V gene lookup returns CDR1 LNHNV and CDR2 YYDKDF (reference sequence). There are 12 residues in the CDR3. Between the trimmed V and J ends, which lost 4 bases and 7 bases, there was a span of 11 bases. The CDR3 sequence: CATSKENAEQYF. The DNA of the CDR3 is TGTGCCACCAGCAAAGAGAACGCTGAGCAGTACTTC.

A single count supports this clone. The chain couples TRBV10-2 to TRBJ1-1; D call uncertain. Germline CDR1 WSHSY, CDR2 SAAADI. This CDR3 has 15 amino acids. V gave up 6 bases and J gave up 0 bases, with 14 bases separating them. The CDR3 region is CASSLGPQLNTEAFF. Written as DNA, the CDR3 is TGCGCCAGCAGCCTTGGACCGCAACTGAACACTGAAGCTTTCTTT.

The chain is built from TRBV10-3 and TRBJ2-5; D may be TRBD2 (6 bases). Germline V gene lookup returns CDR1 ENHRY and CDR2 SYGVKD. The CDR3 is made up of 15 amino acids. V lost 6 bases and J lost 4, with 18 bases in between. The CDR3 is CAIRDSSGSRETQYF. CDR3 bases: TGTGCCATCAGGGACTCGAGCGGGTCAAGAGAGACCCAGTACTTC.

This clone was found a few times. CDR3 coding DNA: TGCGCCAGCAGCCGGGGAGTAGGGTCCTCCTACGAGCAGTACTTC. Translated, it gives CASSRGVGSSYEQYF. V usage is TRBV5-1 and J usage is TRBJ2-7, with D possibly matching TRBD2 (5 bases). The V end was cut by 4 bases, the J end by 0 bases, with 14 bases between. CDR1 and CDR2 from the germline V gene are SGHRS and YFSETQ. The CDR3 sequence is 15 residues long. The full variable domain, its missing parts supplied by reference TRBV5-1 and TRBJ2-7, is KAGVTQTPRYLIKTRGQQVTLSCSPISGHRSVSWYQQTPGQGLQFLFEYFSETQRNKGNFPGRFSGRQFSNSRSEMNVSTLELGDSALYLCASSRGVGSSYEQYFGPGTRLTVT.

This sequence joins TRBV27 and TRBJ1-1, with D unclear. CDR3 length equals 15 residues. CDR1 and CDR2 from the germline V gene are MNHEY and SMNVEV (reference sequence). Trimming took 6 bases from V and 4 from J, leaving 18 bases between them. CDR3 coding DNA: TGTGCCAGCAGATCGACGTTAGGGAGTCCCACTGAAGCTTTCTTT. Protein product: CASRSTLGSPTEAFF.

The chain links TRBV29-1 to TRBJ1-1; D remains unclear. Trimming removed 0 bases from V and 5 bases from J, with 7 bases in between. The CDR3 contains 12 residues. Germline CDR1 is SQVTM and CDR2 is ANQGSEA. CDR3 in amino acids: CSVEDLRTEAFF. The CDR3 DNA is TGCAGCGTTGAAGACTTAAGGACTGAAGCTTTCTTT.

The DNA of the CDR3 is TGTGCCAGCAGCATACACAGCCCCCTAGCGGGGGAGGGGGAGCTGTTTTTT. The encoded protein is CASSIHSPLAGEGELFF. V usage is TRBV9 and J usage is TRBJ2-2, with 10 nucleotides matching TRBD2. With V trimmed by 4 bases and J by 8 bases, 14 bases remained unmatched. Germline V lookup: CDR1 SGDLS, CDR2 YYNGEE. This CDR3 has 17 amino acids.

The chain couples TRBV6-1 to TRBJ1-1, with TRBD1 matching over 7 bases. J lost 7 bases, V lost 5 bases, and 4 bases had no gene match. In germline, CDR1 is MNHNS, CDR2 SASEGT. The CDR3 has 12 residues. CDR3 residues: CASSFQGVEAFF. As DNA, the CDR3 is TGTGCCAGCAGTTTTCAGGGGGTTGAAGCTTTCTTT.

The chain has TRBV6-5 and TRBJ2-7; possible D gene TRBD2, 5 bases. Trimming shortened V by 6 bases and J by 3 bases, and 9 bases separated the two germline ends. CDR3 length: 12 amino acids. CDR1 is MNHEY, CDR2 SVGAGI, per germline. The DNA for the CDR3 is TGTGCCAGCAGGGAGGACGGCTACGAGCAGTACTTC. Its protein is CASREDGYEQYF.

The chain couples TRBV19 to TRBJ1-1, with D unclear. This CDR3 region has 11 residues. The V gene's germline CDR1 is LNHDA and CDR2 SQIVND (reference sequence). V was shortened by 5 bases and J by 7 bases, with 8 bases between the two germline ends. CDR3 residues: CASSRIGEAFF. CDR3 nucleotide sequence: TGTGCCAGTAGTCGCATTGGTGAAGCTTTCTTT.

The chain is built from TRBV18 and TRBJ1-3, with TRBD1 as a possible D gene (6 bases). The CDR3 has 17 amino acids. Germline CDR1 reads KGHSH; CDR2 reads LQKENI. The V end lost 3 bases, the J end lost 1 base, and 16 bases lay between the germline ends. CDR3 DNA: TGTGCCAGCTCACCTGCGGCAGTCAGGGGTTCTGGAAACACCATATATTTT. It encodes CASSPAAVRGSGNTIYF. Combining the CDR3 with reference TRBV18 and TRBJ1-3 gives the whole variable domain NAGVMQNPRHLVRRRGQEARLRCSPMKGHSHVYWYRQLPEEGLKFMVYLQKENIIDESGMPKERFSAEFPKEGPSILRIQQVVRGDSAAYFCASSPAAVRGSGNTIYFGEGSWLTVV.